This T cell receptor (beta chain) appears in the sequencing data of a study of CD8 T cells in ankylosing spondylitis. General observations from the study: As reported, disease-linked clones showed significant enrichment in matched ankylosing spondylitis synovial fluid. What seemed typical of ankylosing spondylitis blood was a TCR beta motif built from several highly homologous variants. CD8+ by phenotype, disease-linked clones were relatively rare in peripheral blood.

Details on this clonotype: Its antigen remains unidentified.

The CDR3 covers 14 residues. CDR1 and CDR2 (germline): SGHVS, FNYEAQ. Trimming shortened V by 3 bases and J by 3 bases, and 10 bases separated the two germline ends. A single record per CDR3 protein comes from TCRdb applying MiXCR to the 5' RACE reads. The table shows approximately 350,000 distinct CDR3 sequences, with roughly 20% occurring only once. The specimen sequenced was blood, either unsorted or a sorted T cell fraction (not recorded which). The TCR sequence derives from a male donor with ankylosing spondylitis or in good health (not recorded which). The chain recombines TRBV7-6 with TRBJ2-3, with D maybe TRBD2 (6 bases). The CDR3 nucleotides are TGTGCCAGCAGCTTGCGGGGCCAAACAGATACGCAGTATTTT. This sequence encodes CASSLRGQTDTQYF.